This paragraph reports one T cell receptor beta chain. Its antigen is still unknown. This record comes from a study of cytomegalovirus exposure and HLA in healthy donors. Likely unrecorded immune exposures existed in these nominally healthy donors. Study-wide results and caveats: Later analysis indicated greater clonal expansion among HLA-associated TCR beta chains than among equally common other chains. Solely CMV serostatus was available to characterize immune exposure.

Vbeta (60) and Jbeta (13) primers were used in the PCR. This table comes from immunoSEQ multiplex PCR, and its TCRdb copy is limited to in-frame clones, with some not included. Altogether roughly 120,000 clones are present, about 78% being singletons, with the ten largest covering 8.2%. This receptor was taken from a woman aged 40 to 50 in good health and CMV-seropositive. The specimen was PBMCs.

The CDR3 sequence is CASSQDWQNYGYTF. The CDR3 region has the DNA TGTGCCAGCAGCCAAGATTGGCAGAACTATGGCTACACCTTC. The chain has TRBV4-2 and TRBJ1-2; no reliable D call. The CDR3 loop spans 14 amino acids. V lost 0 bases to trimming and J lost 2 bases, with 7 bases between them. Germline CDR1 reads LGHNA; CDR2 reads YNFKEQ.